This is a list of T cell receptor beta chains from one sample in a study of monozygotic twins with inflammatory bowel disease. TCRdb re-called the 5' RACE reads and shows each CDR3 protein once, DNA omitted. Its table lists over 110,000 distinct CDR3 sequences. The sequenced material came from blood. All receptors derive from a human donor with ulcerative colitis or Crohn's disease, or a healthy co-twin of an affected twin (not recorded which). Each CDR3 is given with its conserved first and last residue. The size of a clone is reported for some rows only, either as once, few or many, or as a class for expanded clones.

abundance	j_gene	v_gene	CDR3aa
NA	TRBJ2-7	TRBV5-1	CASSLAGGQGAFGLNEQYF
NA	TRBJ1-6	TRBV19	CASSYGTGVVYSPLHF
NA	TRBJ1-1	TRBV5-1	CASSLALENTEAFF
NA	TRBJ2-3	TRBV19	CASSIVAEGTDTQYF
NA	TRBJ2-7	TRBV27	CASSPSAGQDTYEQYF
NA	TRBJ2-7	TRBV3-1	CASSLPGQGTYEQYF
NA	TRBJ2-1	TRBV5-5	CASSSKREGYNEQFF
NA	TRBJ1-1	TRBV6-5	CASSYRTGGASTEAFF
NA	TRBJ2-7	TRBV29-1	CSARHNTYEQYF
NA	TRBJ2-5	TRBV7-3	CASSPFKTGGTETQYF
NA	TRBJ2-7	TRBV19	CASSTHAGGGEQYF
NA	TRBJ1-1	TRBV5-1	CASSLVSTGVRSFPRGTEAFF
NA	TRBJ1-2	TRBV20-1	CSAGIGQGAQGYTF
NA	TRBJ2-7	TRBV29-1	CSVTGLFPVYEQYF
NA	TRBJ2-7	TRBV20-1	CSARVTYEQYF
NA	TRBJ2-1	TRBV5-4	CASSQTGTYNEQFF
NA	TRBJ1-1	TRBV5-1	CASSLRGDTEAFF
NA	TRBJ2-5	TRBV30	CAWSQDRQETQYF
NA	TRBJ1-1	TRBV25-1	CASSGQGATEAFF
NA	TRBJ2-3	TRBV20-1	CSAREAGSPFTDTQYF
NA	TRBJ1-4	TRBV20-1	CSARDGREKLFF
NA	TRBJ2-3	TRBV7-2	CASSQGIDTQYF
NA	TRBJ2-5	TRBV29-1	CSVDVGQGQETQYF
NA	TRBJ1-1	TRBV18	CASSPIVAEAFF
NA	TRBJ2-1	TRBV20-1	CSASGQGAYNEQFF
NA	TRBJ1-6	TRBV20-1	CSARDPRTGGESPLHF
NA	TRBJ1-2	TRBV5-1	CASSLGVTDNYGYTF
NA	TRBJ2-5	TRBV5-6	CASSFNRVRETQYF
NA	TRBJ2-7	TRBV6-2/TRBV6-3	CASSYSGTVSSYEQYF
NA	TRBJ2-1	TRBV9	CASSVLSGTYNEQFF
NA	TRBJ2-2	TRBV20-1	CSARDHGAGELFF
NA	TRBJ2-3	TRBV5-1	CASSLLQDTQYF
NA	TRBJ1-2	TRBV7-2	CASSLRNNYGYTF
NA	TRBJ2-5	TRBV20-1	CSARDPASGESQYF
NA	TRBJ2-4	TRBV11-2	CASSPQQIAKNIQYF
NA	TRBJ2-3	TRBV19	CASAPNTRGSTDTQYF
NA	TRBJ2-1	TRBV5-6	CASSSTGLSSYNEQFF
NA	TRBJ1-2	TRBV30	CAALSRDKGHKGGYTF
NA	TRBJ2-7	TRBV7-2	CASSPFSGGGVEQYF
NA	TRBJ2-3	TRBV18	CASSPGGSRTDTQYF
NA	TRBJ2-5	TRBV7-9	CASSPPFRLSPQGTQYF
NA	TRBJ1-4	TRBV7-8	CASSRDRPPLEKLFF
NA	TRBJ1-2	TRBV7-9	CASSWDSDGYTF
NA	TRBJ2-7	TRBV3-1	CASRLAGGSYEQYF
NA	TRBJ2-7	TRBV11-1	CASSPQGMGKAEQYF
NA	TRBJ2-7	TRBV5-4	CASSLQTGLAEQYF
NA	TRBJ2-1	TRBV20-1	CSARSPTGGDARNEQFF
NA	TRBJ2-1	TRBV5-1	CASSFGGSYNEQFF
large	TRBJ2-7	TRBV7-6	CASSLAAPGTGSYEQYF
NA	TRBJ1-6	TRBV20-1	CSASRGSGGSYNSPLHF
NA	TRBJ2-1	TRBV20-1	CSARDSTSYNEQFF
NA	TRBJ2-7	TRBV4-1	CASSQERGGPPYEQYF
NA	TRBJ1-4	TRBV20-1	CSASHRGEKLFF
NA	TRBJ1-5	TRBV7-2	CASSKPDQPQHF
NA	TRBJ1-1	TRBV4-3	CASSQVWTGNTEAFF